This T cell receptor beta chain was profiled in a study of blood T cell repertoires in COVID-19. Clones were read by immunoSEQ multiplex PCR, and TCRdb kept only the in-frame ones, dropping some. The sample lists tens of thousands of clones; 70% to 90% were seen once. The CDR3 is made up of 15 amino acids. CDR1 and CDR2 (germline): MRHNA, SNTAGT. V shed 4 bases and J shed 5 bases, with 15 bases lying between them. In its sample, this clone was seen a few times. The chain joins TRBV6-4 to TRBJ2-1; possible D gene TRBD1, 6 bases. The receptor was derived from a man between 65 and 85 years old with active or convalescent COVID-19. Sequenced sample: peripheral blood. The CDR3 DNA sequence: TGTGCCAGCAGTGCCGGTAGGCCAGGGGACAATGAGCAGTTCTTC. This encodes CASSAGRPGDNEQFF.